This is a list of T cell receptor beta chains from one sample in a study of human T cells and chemical hapten exposure. A single record per CDR3 protein comes from TCRdb applying MiXCR to the RACE reads. There are a few hundred thousand distinct CDR3 sequences in the sample; 4.8% occur only once, and approximately 2.5% lies in the top ten. This material consisted of whole blood, taken in connection with sensitization to the hapten diphenylcyclopropenone (DPC). Receptor source: a woman aged 45-59 years with alopecia areata. Some clones in this sample may be carry-over from other donors' samples. CDR3s leave out the opening cysteine and the closing phenylalanine or tryptophan. Size tells how often a clone was seen (once, few, many) or the class of an expanded clone, and some rows leave it out.

size | V | CDR3
- | TRBV20-1 | SARPKRGTSYNEQF
few | TRBV10-3 | AISDSLLFGNEQF
- | TRBV20-1 | SAHKGNQPQH
few | TRBV10-1 | ASSESEVVGTEAF
many | TRBV7-9 | ASSGQTTYEQY
many | TRBV29-1 | SVGKEANYGYT
many | TRBV5-5 | ASSWGLTNTGELF
few | TRBV7-9 | ASSLVNTGSYEQY
few | TRBV7-9 | ASSRVDEQY
many | TRBV6-6 | ASNTGTGDNEQF
many | TRBV7-9 | ASSGALGETDTQY
many | TRBV10-2 | ASTIRQGGPDTQY
few | TRBV20-1 | SEREWEKETNEKLF
many | TRBV29-1 | SEQRGQETQY
many | TRBV29-1 | SVEDTQYEQY
many | TRBV7-9 | ASSFEPSEQF
few | TRBV29-1 | SVEDRANTGELF
many | TRBV18 | ASSPNPGRKNTEAF
many | TRBV3-1 | ASSHTDRGDEAF
many | TRBV6-1 | ASSRIEPGTHIGEKLF
few | TRBV6-2/TRBV6-3 | ASSYSGTGRNSPLH
many | TRBV14 | ASSQAITSGGGTDTQY
many | TRBV3-1 | ASSQGAGISPLH
few | TRBV4-1 | ASSQDQVEGVLGGQY
many | TRBV29-1 | SVGLVGGQPQH
- | TRBV20-1 | SLPHRVGYGYT
many | TRBV9 | ASSVAPDRAAQY
many | TRBV5-6 | ASRTVRGTDTQY
many | TRBV12-3/TRBV12-4 | ASSLAGRASNQPQH
many | TRBV29-1 | SVVGDRAGYT
few | TRBV20-1 | SAPYTPGNTEAF
many | TRBV6-5 | ASSQGVGSGANVLT
many | TRBV19 | ASSSGGRIGGEPGEDTQY
few | TRBV7-9 | ASSFKGQRGYNEQF
- | TRBV2 | ASIARFGEKLF
many | TRBV28 | ASGQGSSYNEQF
many | TRBV2 | ASSKGISQPQH
many | TRBV11-2 | ASSSGTGTTDTQY
many | TRBV19 | ASSTDLETQY
many | TRBV3-1 | ASSQVTGEQF
many | TRBV5-1 | ASSLGQQYSPLH
- | TRBV25-1 | ASSVDRGVYNEQF
many | TRBV7-9 | ASSLALGSTDTQY
few | TRBV20-1 | SANRQGGIYGYT
- | TRBV15 | ATSRDDGFANSPLH
few | TRBV7-9 | ATQPPNRGGEAF
- | TRBV6-1 | ASNTLRTDTQY
many | TRBV12-3/TRBV12-4 | ASSFNWEKLF
- | TRBV11-2 | ASSLDRPRLGHEQF
many | TRBV10-2 | ATGRTGRTDTQY